Presented here are 4 T cell receptor beta chains from one specimen sequenced in a study of cytomegalovirus exposure and HLA in healthy donors (dated by TCRdb to between 2016 and 2019). Library method: the immunoSEQ multiplex PCR assay. The multiplex PCR relied on a mix of 60 forward primers for TCR Vbeta segments and 13 reverse primers for TCR Jbeta segments. TCRdb provides this immuneACCESS table in a form limited to in-frame rearrangements. Some clones are lacking; in checked studies, under half of them reflect an unresolved V gene, and why the rest are absent is not known. Across this sample there are 95,000 to 100,000 clones, with less than 80% seen only once. 4.1% of the sample goes to the ten largest clones. The sample was PBMCs. The receptors were gathered from a man in his forties or fifties in good health and CMV-seronegative.

V and J are TRBV19 and TRBJ1-5, with D maybe TRBD1 (5 bases). V was pared by 3 bases and J by 9 bases, with 18 bases between. This CDR3 contains 15 residues. Per the germline V gene, CDR1 is LNHDA and CDR2 is SQIVND (reference sequence). The CDR3 loop is CASSIEDTPGPPQHF. CDR3 DNA sequence: TGTGCCAGTAGTATTGAGGACACTCCTGGTCCGCCCCAGCATTTT.

As concerns this clone: One end of the junction does not line up with germline, which may come from a read error. The V and J genes are TRBV7-9 and TRBJ2-5, with 9 bases aligning to TRBD1. Germline-derived CDR1 and CDR2 are SEHNR and FQNEAQ (reference sequence). This CDR3 has 16 residues. The CDR3 is CSSSSLWTGVEETQYF. Here the CDR3 DNA reads TGTTCCAGCAGCTCTCTTTGGACAGGGGTAGAAGAGACCCAGTACTTC.

This clone was seen only a few times. This chain joins TRBV6-4 and TRBJ2-3; the D is unclear. CDR1 is MRHNA and CDR2 is SNTAGT in the germline V gene. V was shortened by 4 bases and J by 7 bases, with 15 bases between the two germline ends. This CDR3 contains 14 residues. CDR3 loop: CASSVGSDANTQYF. CDR3 nucleotide sequence: TGTGCCAGCAGTGTCGGGTCCGATGCTAATACGCAGTATTTT.

The rearrangement links TRBV19 to TRBJ2-1; 12 bases match TRBD2. The CDR3 sequence is 17 residues long. Trimming took 5 bases from V and 3 from J; bases not matched to a gene: 8. Germline CDR1 LNHDA, CDR2 SQIVND (reference sequence). The CDR3 nucleotides read TGTGCCAGTAGTCCATTCCTGACTAGCGGGGGCTACAATGAGCAGTTCTTC. Encoded protein: CASSPFLTSGGYNEQFF.